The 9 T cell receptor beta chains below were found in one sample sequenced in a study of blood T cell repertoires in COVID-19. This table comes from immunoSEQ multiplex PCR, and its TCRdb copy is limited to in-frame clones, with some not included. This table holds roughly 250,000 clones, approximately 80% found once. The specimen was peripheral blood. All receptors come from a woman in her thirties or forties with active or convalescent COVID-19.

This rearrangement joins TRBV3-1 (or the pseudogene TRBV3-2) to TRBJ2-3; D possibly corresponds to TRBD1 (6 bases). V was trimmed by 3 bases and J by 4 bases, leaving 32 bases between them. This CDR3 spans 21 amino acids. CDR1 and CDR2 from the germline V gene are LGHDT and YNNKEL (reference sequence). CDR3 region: CASSQRLLGAYSGRESDTQYF. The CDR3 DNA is TGTGCCAGCAGCCAGCGACTATTGGGGGCTTATTCCGGACGGGAATCAGATACGCAGTATTTT.

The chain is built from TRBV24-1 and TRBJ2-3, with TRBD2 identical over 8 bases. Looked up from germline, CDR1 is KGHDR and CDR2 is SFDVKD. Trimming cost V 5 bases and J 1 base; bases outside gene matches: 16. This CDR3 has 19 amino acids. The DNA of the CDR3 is TGTGCCACCAGTGTTACGGGGACTAGAGTAGGATTGGGCACAGATACGCAGTATTTT. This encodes CATSVTGTRVGLGTDTQYF.

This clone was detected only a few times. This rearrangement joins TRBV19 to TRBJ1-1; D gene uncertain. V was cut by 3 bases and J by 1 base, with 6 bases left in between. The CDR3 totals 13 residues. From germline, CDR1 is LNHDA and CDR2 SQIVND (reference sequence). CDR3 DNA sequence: TGTGCCAGTAGTATGGCTCGGAACACTGAAGCTTTCTTT. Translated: CASSMARNTEAFF.

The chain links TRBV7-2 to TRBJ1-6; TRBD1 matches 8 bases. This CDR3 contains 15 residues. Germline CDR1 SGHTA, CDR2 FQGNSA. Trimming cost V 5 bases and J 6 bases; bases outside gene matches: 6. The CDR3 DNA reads TGTGCCAGCAGCCAAAGACAGGGGTCTAATTCACCCCTCCACTTT. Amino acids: CASSQRQGSNSPLHF.

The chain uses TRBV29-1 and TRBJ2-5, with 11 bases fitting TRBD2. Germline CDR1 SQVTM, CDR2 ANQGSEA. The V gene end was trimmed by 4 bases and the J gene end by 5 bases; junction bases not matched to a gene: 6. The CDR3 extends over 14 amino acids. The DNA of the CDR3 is TGCAGCGTTGCAACTAGCGGGGGCCGGGAGACCCAGTACTTC. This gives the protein CSVATSGGRETQYF.

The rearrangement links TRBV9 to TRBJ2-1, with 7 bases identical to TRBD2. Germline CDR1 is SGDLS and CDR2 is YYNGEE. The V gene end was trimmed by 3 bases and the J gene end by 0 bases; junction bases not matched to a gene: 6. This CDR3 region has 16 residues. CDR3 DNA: TGTGCCAGCAGCGGGGCTAGCGGAACCTCCTACAATGAGCAGTTCTTC. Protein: CASSGASGTSYNEQFF.

CDR3 residues: CASSYSRGDQPQHF. CDR3 nucleotides: TGTGCCAGCAGTTACTCCAGGGGAGATCAGCCCCAGCATTTT. This chain connects TRBV6-5 to TRBJ1-5; possibly TRBD1 for D (6 bases). Deletions cut 0 bases from V and 5 bases from J, with 8 bases between. The CDR3 is made up of 14 amino acids. Per germline, CDR1 MNHEY and CDR2 SVGAGI.

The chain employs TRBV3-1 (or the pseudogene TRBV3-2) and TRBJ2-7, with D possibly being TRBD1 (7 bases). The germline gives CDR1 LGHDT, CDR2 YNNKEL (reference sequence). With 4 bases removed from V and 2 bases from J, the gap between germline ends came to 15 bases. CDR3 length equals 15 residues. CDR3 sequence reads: CASSLGGGTAYEQYF. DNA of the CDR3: TGTGCCAGCAGCCTTGGGGGCGGGACAGCCTACGAGCAGTACTTC.

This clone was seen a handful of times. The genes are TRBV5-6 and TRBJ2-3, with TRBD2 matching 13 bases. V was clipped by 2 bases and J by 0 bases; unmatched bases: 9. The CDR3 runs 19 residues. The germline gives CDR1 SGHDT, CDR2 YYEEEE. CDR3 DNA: TGTGCCAGCAGCTTCTCCCCGGGACTAGCGGGGAGTAGCACAGATACGCAGTATTTT. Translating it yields CASSFSPGLAGSSTDTQYF. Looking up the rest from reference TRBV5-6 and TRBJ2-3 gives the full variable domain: DAGVTQSPTHLIKTRGQQVTLRCSPKSGHDTVSWYQQALGQGPQFIFQYYEEEERQRGNFPDRFSGHQFPNYSSELNVNALLLGDSALYLCASSFSPGLAGSSTDTQYFGPGTRLTVL.